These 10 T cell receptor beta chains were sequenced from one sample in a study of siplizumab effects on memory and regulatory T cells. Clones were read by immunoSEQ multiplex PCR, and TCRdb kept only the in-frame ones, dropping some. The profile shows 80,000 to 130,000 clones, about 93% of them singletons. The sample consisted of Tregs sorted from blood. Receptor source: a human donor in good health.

CDR3 DNA sequence: TGTGCCAGCAGCTCCCCAGTCAAAAACATTCAGTACTTC. As protein: CASSSPVKNIQYF. The chain employs TRBV11-1 and TRBJ2-4; D is uncertain. The CDR3 has 13 residues. Germline lookup yields CDR1 SGHAT and CDR2 FQDESV (reference sequence). Trimming took 4 bases from V and 3 from J, leaving 7 bases between them.

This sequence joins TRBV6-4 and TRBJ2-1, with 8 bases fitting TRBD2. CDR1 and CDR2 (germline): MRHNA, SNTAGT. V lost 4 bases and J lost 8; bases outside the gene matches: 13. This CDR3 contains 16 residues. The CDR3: CASSVGVGRAADEQFF. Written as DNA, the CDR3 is TGTGCCAGCAGTGTAGGAGTCGGGAGGGCCGCCGATGAGCAGTTCTTC.

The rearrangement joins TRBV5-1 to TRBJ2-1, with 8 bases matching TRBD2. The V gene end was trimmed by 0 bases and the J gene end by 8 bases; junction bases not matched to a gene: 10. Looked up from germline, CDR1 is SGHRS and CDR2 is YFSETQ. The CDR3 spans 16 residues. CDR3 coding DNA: TGCGCCAGCAGCTTGGGCTTGACTAGCGTCAGGGATGAGCAGTTCTTC. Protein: CASSLGLTSVRDEQFF.

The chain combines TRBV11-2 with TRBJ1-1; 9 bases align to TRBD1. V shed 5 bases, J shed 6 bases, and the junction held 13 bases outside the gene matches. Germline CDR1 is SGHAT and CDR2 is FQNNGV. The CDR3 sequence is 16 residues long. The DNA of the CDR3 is TGTGCCAGCAGCAAAACTAGACAGGGGGGTTGGGCTGAAGCTTTCTTT. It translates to CASSKTRQGGWAEAFF.

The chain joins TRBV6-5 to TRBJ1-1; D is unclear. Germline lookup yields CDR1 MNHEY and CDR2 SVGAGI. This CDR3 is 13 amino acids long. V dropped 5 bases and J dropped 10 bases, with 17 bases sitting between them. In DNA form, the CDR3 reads TGTGCCAGCAGTCTAGGGTCGAGGATAGGAGCTTTCTTT. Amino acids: CASSLGSRIGAFF.

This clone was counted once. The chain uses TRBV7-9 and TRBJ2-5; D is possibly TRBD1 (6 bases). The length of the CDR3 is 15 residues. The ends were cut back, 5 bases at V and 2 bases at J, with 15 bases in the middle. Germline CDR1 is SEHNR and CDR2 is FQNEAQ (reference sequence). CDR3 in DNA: TGTGCCAGCAGCCCGCAATACGGGACACAAGAGACCCAGTACTTC. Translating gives CASSPQYGTQETQYF.

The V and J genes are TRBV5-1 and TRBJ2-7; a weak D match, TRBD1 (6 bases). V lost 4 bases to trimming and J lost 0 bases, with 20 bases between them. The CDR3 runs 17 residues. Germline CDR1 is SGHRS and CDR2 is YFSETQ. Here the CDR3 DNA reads TGCGCCAGCAGCGGAGAACACAGGGCGGTGAGCTCCTACGAGCAGTACTTC. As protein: CASSGEHRAVSSYEQYF.

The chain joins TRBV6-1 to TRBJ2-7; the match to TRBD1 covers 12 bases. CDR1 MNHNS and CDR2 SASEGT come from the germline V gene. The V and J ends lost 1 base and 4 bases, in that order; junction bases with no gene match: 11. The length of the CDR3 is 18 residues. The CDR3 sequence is CASSEGLGDRGQGYEQYF. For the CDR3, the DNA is TGTGCCAGCAGTGAAGGTTTAGGGGACAGGGGGCAGGGATACGAGCAGTACTTC.

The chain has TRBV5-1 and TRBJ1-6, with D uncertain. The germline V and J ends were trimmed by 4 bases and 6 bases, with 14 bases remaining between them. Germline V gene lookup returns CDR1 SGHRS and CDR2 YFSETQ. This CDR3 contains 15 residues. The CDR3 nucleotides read TGCGCCAGCAGCGTTGGATCCGGAATTAATTCACCCCTCCACTTT. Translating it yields CASSVGSGINSPLHF. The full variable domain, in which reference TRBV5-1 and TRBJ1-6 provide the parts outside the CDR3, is KAGVTQTPRYLIKTRGQQVTLSCSPISGHRSVSWYQQTPGQGLQFLFEYFSETQRNKGNFPGRFSGRQFSNSRSEMNVSTLELGDSALYLCASSVGSGINSPLHFGNGTRLTVT.

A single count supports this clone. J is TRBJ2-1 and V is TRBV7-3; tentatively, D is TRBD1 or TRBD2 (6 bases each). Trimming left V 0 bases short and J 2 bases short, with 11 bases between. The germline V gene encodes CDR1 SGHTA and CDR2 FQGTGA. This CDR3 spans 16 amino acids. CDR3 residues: CASSLTGAGPYNEQFF. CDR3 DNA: TGTGCCAGCAGCTTAACGGGGGCGGGACCCTACAATGAGCAGTTCTTC.